This TCR beta chain is from a study of CD8 T cells in Susac syndrome. The J segment lost 8 bases and the V segment lost 5 bases, leaving 11 bases of the junction unmatched. Per germline, CDR1 LNHNV and CDR2 YYDKDF (reference sequence). The CDR3 has 15 residues. Sequencing of TCR beta was undertaken in CD8+ and CD4+ T cells derived from blood. Reverse transcription used roughly 0.45 to 1 ug RNA and random hexamers. With immunoSEQ multiplex PCR, TCR beta CDR3 was amplified across 54 Vbeta and 13 Jbeta. TCRdb redid the calling of the immunoSEQ multiplex PCR reads with MiXCR, one entry per CDR3 protein. The sample contains 55,000 to 85,000 distinct CDR3 sequences, 96% of which appear only once.

The sequenced sample was CD4+ T cells from PBMCs. The gene calls are TRBV15 and TRBJ2-3; 9 nucleotides line up with TRBD2. This sequence was found in a human donor with multiple sclerosis. CDR3 coding DNA: TGTGCCACCAGCGGCTGGCGCGGGGGGGCCCCTACGCAGTATTTT. Its translation is CATSGWRGGAPTQYF.